These 9 T cell receptor beta chains were sequenced from one sample in a study of OX40 agonist ivuxolimab in advanced cancers. Assay: immunoSEQ multiplex PCR; the TCRdb copy retains only in-frame clones and omits some. The sample has about 68,000 clones; approximately 82% are singletons. The source material was CD4+ or CD8+ T cells sorted from blood, sampled in a trial of the OX40 agonist ivuxolimab. All receptors derive from an adult with an advanced solid tumor such as melanoma, head and neck, liver or kidney cancer.

This rearrangement joins TRBV5-1 to TRBJ2-3; TRBD2 matches at 11 bases. Trimming took 4 bases from V and 2 from J; bases not matched to a gene: 6. Germline assignment: CDR1 SGHRS and CDR2 YFSETQ. The CDR3 contains 16 residues. The CDR3 loop reads CASSKTSGEVTDTQYF. CDR3 nucleotide sequence: TGCGCCAGCAGCAAGACTAGCGGGGAAGTCACAGATACGCAGTATTTT. Based on the CDR3 plus reference TRBV5-1 and TRBJ2-3, the full variable domain is KAGVTQTPRYLIKTRGQQVTLSCSPISGHRSVSWYQQTPGQGLQFLFEYFSETQRNKGNFPGRFSGRQFSNSRSEMNVSTLELGDSALYLCASSKTSGEVTDTQYFGPGTRLTVL.

The chain links TRBV4-2 to TRBJ2-3; 11 nucleotides agree with TRBD2. Germline V gene lookup returns CDR1 LGHNA and CDR2 YNFKEQ. The CDR3 runs to 19 residues. After removal of 0 bases from V and 1 base from J, the junction contained 9 bases not matched to a gene. CDR3 loop: CASSQDLRRLAGRTDTQYF. CDR3 in DNA: TGTGCCAGCAGCCAAGATTTGCGGAGACTAGCGGGACGCACAGATACGCAGTATTTT.

This clone has only one observation. The rearrangement uses TRBV11-3 and TRBJ2-2; no firm D call. The V end lost 5 bases, the J end lost 5 bases, and 6 bases lay between the germline ends. From germline, CDR1 is SGHNT and CDR2 YENEEA. CDR3 length: 12 residues. DNA for the CDR3: TGTGCCAGCAGCCTCGGGACCGGGGAGCTGTTTTTT. This codes for CASSLGTGELFF.

This chain joins TRBV16 and TRBJ1-5, with 7 nucleotides matching TRBD1. Trimming at V came to 5 bases and at J to 0 bases, leaving 1 base not matched to a gene. Germline loops: CDR1 KGHSY, CDR2 FQNENV. The length of the CDR3 is 14 residues. CDR3 in amino acids: CASSSGGSNQPQHF. In DNA form, the CDR3 reads TGTGCCAGCAGCTCAGGGGGTAGCAATCAGCCCCAGCATTTT. Looking up the rest from reference TRBV16 and TRBJ1-5 gives the full variable domain: GEEVAQTPKHLVRGEGQKAKLYCAPIKGHSYVFWYQQVLKNEFKFLISFQNENVFDETGMPKERFSAKCLPNSPCSLEIQATKLEDSAVYFCASSSGGSNQPQHFGDGTRLSIL.

This clone is medium-sized within its sample. The genes are TRBV29-1 and TRBJ2-7; 8 bases align to TRBD1. This CDR3 region has 14 residues. CDR1 is SQVTM, CDR2 ANQGSEA, per germline. V shed 5 bases and J 5 bases; nucleotides not matched to a gene: 11. CDR3 in DNA: TGCAGCGTTACCCAGGGGGCGCCGATCGACGAGCAGTACTTC. Translating gives CSVTQGAPIDEQYF.

This sequence joins TRBV9 and TRBJ1-2; D not resolved. CDR1 is SGDLS and CDR2 is YYNGEE in the germline V gene. The CDR3 spans 13 residues. V was trimmed by 2 bases and J by 8 bases, leaving 13 bases between them. CDR3 DNA sequence: TGTGCCAGCAGCGTGGACTCGTTGCGCGGCTACACCTTC. This codes for CASSVDSLRGYTF.

The chain carries TRBV7-2 and TRBJ2-6; D assignment may be TRBD1 or TRBD2 (6 bases each). The ends were cut back, 5 bases at V and 1 base at J, with 9 bases in the middle. The germline V gene has CDR1 SGHTA and CDR2 FQGNSA. The CDR3 totals 15 residues. The CDR3 DNA sequence: TGTGCCAGCAGCCGAGGGGGGTCTGGGGCCAACGTCCTGACTTTC. Protein: CASSRGGSGANVLTF.

This rearrangement joins TRBV5-4 to TRBJ2-7; weak D call: TRBD2 (6 bases). V was cut by 3 bases and J by 6 bases, with 7 bases left in between. The length of the CDR3 is 11 residues. Germline V CDR1 and CDR2: SGHNT, YYREEE (reference sequence). CDR3 amino acids: CASSWRGEQYF. Here the CDR3 DNA reads TGTGCCAGCAGCTGGCGGGGCGAGCAGTACTTC. Using reference TRBV5-4 and TRBJ2-7 for the parts outside the CDR3, the full variable domain is ETGVTQSPTHLIKTRGQQVTLRCSSQSGHNTVSWYQQALGQGPQFIFQYYREEENGRGNFPPRFSGLQFPNYSSELNVNALELDDSALYLCASSWRGEQYFGPGTRLTVT.

This chain connects TRBV5-5 to TRBJ2-3; 7 bases align to TRBD2. Germline trimming cut 2 bases from V and 9 bases from J; bases unmatched to any gene: 9. CDR1 SGHKS and CDR2 YYEKEE come from the germline V gene (reference sequence). The CDR3 is 14 residues long. The DNA for the CDR3 is TGTGCCAGCAGCTTAGCGGGACCGCCATCAACGCAGTATTTT. It encodes CASSLAGPPSTQYF.